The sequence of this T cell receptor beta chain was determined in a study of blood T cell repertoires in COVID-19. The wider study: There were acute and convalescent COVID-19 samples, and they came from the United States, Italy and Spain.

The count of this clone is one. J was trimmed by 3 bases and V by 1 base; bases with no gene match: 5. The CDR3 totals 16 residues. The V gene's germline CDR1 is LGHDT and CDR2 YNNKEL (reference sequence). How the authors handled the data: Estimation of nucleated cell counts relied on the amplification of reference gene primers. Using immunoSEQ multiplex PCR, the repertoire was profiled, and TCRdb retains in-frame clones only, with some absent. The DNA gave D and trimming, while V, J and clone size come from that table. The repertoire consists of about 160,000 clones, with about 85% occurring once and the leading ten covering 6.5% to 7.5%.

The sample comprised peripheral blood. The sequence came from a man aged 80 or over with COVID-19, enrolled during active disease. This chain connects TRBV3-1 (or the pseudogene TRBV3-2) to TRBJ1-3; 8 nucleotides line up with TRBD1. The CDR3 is CASSQVGTGGGNTIYF. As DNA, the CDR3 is TGTGCCAGCAGCCAAGTAGGGACAGGAGGTGGAAACACCATATATTTT.